The clone carrying this T cell receptor beta chain was picked up one time. Its antigen is not known. Data came from immunoSEQ multiplex PCR; TCRdb stores just in-frame clones and leaves some out. The table lists 95,000 to 100,000 clones, around 85% of them singletons. The sample comes from a study of identifying expanded T cells in peripheral blood. Study-wide results and caveats: Over about two and four weeks, about 16 and 20 clones changed, versus approximately 1.2 between replicates.

What was sequenced was blood. The sequence was obtained from a person aged 18 to 70 in good health.

The CDR3 loop reads CASRPQGWWSETQYF. The DNA of the CDR3 is TGTGCCAGCAGGCCACAGGGATGGTGGAGCGAGACCCAGTACTTC. The chain uses TRBV9 and TRBJ2-5; maybe TRBD1 (6 bases). V lost 5 bases and J lost 5, with 19 bases in between. The CDR3 has 15 amino acids. The V gene's germline CDR1 is SGDLS and CDR2 YYNGEE.